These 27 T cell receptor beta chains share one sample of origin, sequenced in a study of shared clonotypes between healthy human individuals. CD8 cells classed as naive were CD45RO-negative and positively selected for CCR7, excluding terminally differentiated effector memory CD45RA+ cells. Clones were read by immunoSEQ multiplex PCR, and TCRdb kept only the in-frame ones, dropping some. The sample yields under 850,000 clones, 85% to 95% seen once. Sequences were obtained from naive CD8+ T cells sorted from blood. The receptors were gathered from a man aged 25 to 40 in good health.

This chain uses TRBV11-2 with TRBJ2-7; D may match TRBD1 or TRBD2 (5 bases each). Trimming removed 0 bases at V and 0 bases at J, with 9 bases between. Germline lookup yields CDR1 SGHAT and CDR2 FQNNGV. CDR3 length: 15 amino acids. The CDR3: CASSLDPGRSYEQYF. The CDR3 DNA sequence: TGTGCCAGCAGCTTAGATCCGGGACGCTCCTACGAGCAGTACTTC.

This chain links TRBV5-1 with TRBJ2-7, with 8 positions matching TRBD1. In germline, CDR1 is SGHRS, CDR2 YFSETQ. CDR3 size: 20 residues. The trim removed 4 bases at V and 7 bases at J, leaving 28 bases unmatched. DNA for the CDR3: TGCGCCAGCAGCCCAGCGAAGTCAGAGACAGGGGTCCAGAGAGTAACAGAGCAGTACTTC. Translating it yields CASSPAKSETGVQRVTEQYF.

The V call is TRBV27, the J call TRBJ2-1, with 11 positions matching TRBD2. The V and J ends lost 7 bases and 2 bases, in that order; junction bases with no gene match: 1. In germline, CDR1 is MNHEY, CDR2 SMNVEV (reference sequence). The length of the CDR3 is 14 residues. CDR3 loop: CASTLAGAYNEQFF. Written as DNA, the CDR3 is TGTGCCAGCACACTAGCGGGAGCCTACAATGAGCAGTTCTTC.

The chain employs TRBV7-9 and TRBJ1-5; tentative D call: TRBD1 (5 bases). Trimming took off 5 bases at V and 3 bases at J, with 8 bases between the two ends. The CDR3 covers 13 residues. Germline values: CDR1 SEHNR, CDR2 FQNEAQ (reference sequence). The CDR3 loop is CASSAGTNQPQHF. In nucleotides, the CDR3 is TGTGCCAGCAGCGCCGGGACCAATCAGCCCCAGCATTTT.

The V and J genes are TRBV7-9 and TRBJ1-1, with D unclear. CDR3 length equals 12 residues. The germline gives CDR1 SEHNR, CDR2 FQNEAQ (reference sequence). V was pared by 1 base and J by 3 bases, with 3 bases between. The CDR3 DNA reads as TGTGCCAGCAGCTTAGATTACACTGAAGCTTTCTTT. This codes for CASSLDYTEAFF.

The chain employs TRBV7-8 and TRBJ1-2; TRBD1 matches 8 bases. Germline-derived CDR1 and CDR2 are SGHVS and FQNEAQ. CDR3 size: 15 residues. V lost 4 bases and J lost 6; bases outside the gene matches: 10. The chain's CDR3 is CASSSQQGAKNGYTF. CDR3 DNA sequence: TGTGCCAGCAGCTCCCAGCAGGGGGCGAAGAATGGCTACACCTTC.

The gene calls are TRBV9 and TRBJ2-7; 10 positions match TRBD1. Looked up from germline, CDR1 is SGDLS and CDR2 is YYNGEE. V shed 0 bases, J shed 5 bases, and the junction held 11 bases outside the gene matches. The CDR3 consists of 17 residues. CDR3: CASSVDDRGRFANEQYF. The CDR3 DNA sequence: TGTGCCAGCAGCGTAGACGACAGGGGGCGTTTTGCGAACGAGCAGTACTTC.

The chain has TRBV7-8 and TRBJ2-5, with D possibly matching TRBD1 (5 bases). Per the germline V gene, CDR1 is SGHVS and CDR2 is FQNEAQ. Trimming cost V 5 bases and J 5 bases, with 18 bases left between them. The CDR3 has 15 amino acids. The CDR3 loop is CASSQGVITQETQYF. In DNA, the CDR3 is TGTGCCAGCAGCCAGGGTGTCATCACCCAGGAGACCCAGTACTTC.

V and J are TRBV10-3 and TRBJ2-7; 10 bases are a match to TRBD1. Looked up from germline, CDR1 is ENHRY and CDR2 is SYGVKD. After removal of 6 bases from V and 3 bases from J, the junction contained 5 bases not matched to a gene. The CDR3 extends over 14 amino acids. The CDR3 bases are TGTGCCATCAGCGGACAGGGGGTGTTCTACGAGCAGTACTTC. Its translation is CAISGQGVFYEQYF.

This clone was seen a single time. CDR3 in amino acids: CASRPGTSLFTDTQYF. DNA of the CDR3: TGTGCCAGCAGGCCCGGGACTAGCCTTTTCACAGATACGCAGTATTTT. The chain combines TRBV7-8 with TRBJ2-3; 9 bases agree with TRBD2. The CDR3 is 16 residues long. With 6 bases clipped from V and 2 bases from J, the junction kept 9 bases outside the gene matches. Germline lookup yields CDR1 SGHVS and CDR2 FQNEAQ.

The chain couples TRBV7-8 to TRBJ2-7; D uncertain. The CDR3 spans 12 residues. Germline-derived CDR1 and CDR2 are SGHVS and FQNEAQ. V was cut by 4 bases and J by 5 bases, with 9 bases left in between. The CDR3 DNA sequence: TGTGCCAGCAGCTCTCCGATAAACGAGCAGTACTTC. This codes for CASSSPINEQYF.

CDR3 DNA: TGTGCCAGCAGCGTTCCCGGGACAGGGTGGGGGAACACTGAAGCTTTCTTT. Translating it yields CASSVPGTGWGNTEAFF. The chain recombines TRBV11-3 with TRBJ1-1; 9 bases line up with TRBD1. The junction had 11 bases not matched to a gene; V was cut back by 5 bases and J by 1 base. The CDR3 consists of 17 residues. Per the germline V gene, CDR1 is SGHNT and CDR2 is YENEEA.

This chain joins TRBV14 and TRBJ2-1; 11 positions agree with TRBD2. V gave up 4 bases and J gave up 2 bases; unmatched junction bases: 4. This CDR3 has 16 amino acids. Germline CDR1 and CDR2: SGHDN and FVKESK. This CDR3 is CASSPHSGRAYNEQFF. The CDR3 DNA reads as TGTGCCAGCAGCCCGCATAGCGGGAGGGCCTACAATGAGCAGTTCTTC. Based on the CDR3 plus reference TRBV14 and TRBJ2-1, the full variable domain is EAGVTQFPSHSVIEKGQTVTLRCDPISGHDNLYWYRRVMGKEIKFLLHFVKESKQDESGMPNNRFLAERTGGTYSTLKVQPAELEDSGVYFCASSPHSGRAYNEQFFGPGTRLTVL.

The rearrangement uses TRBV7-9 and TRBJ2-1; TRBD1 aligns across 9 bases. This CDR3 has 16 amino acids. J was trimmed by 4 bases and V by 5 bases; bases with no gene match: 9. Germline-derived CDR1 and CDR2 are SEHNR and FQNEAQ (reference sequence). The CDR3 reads CASSPAVGQGYNEQFF. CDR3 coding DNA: TGTGCCAGCAGCCCCGCCGTGGGACAGGGATACAATGAGCAGTTCTTC.

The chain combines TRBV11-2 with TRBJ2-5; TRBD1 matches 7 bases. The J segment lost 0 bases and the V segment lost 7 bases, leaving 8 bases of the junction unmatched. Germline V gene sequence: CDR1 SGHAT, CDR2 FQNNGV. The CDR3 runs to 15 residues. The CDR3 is CASTHDREYQETQYF. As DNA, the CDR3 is TGTGCCAGCACCCATGACAGGGAATACCAAGAGACCCAGTACTTC.

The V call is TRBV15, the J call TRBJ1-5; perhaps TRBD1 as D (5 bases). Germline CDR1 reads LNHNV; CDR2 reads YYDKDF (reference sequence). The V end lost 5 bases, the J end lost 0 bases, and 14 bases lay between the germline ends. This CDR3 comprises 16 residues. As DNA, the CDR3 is TGTGCCACCAGCGCCTACCTAGACAGTAGCAATCAGCCCCAGCATTTT. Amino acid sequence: CATSAYLDSSNQPQHF.

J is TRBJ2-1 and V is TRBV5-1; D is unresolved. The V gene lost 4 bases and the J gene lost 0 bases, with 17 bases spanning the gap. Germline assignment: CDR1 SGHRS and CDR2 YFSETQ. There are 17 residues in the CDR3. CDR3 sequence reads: CASSIGLGTSSYNEQFF. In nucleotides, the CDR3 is TGCGCCAGCAGCATTGGTTTAGGAACGAGCTCCTACAATGAGCAGTTCTTC.

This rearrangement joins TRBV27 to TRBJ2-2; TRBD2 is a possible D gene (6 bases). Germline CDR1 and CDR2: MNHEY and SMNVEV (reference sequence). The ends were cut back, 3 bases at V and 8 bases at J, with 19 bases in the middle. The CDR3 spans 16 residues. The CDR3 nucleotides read TGTGCCAGCAGTTTGCGGGGACTGGGCATTACTGGGGAGCTGTTTTTT. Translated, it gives CASSLRGLGITGELFF.

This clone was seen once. This CDR3 reads CASSSRTSGDYEQYF. The CDR3 nucleotides read TGTGCCAGCAGCTCTAGGACTAGCGGGGACTACGAGCAGTACTTC. This chain connects TRBV7-9 to TRBJ2-7; TRBD2 aligns across 12 bases. The CDR3 runs to 15 residues. After removal of 4 bases from V and 3 bases from J, the junction contained 4 bases not matched to a gene. The germline CDR1 and CDR2 sequences are SEHNR and FQNEAQ (reference sequence).

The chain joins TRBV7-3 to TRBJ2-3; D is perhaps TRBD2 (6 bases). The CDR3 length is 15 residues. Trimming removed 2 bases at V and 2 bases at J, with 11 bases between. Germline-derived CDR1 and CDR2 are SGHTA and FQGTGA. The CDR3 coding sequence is TGTGCCAGCAGCTTAGCGGGAAAGGACACAGATACGCAGTATTTT. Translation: CASSLAGKDTDTQYF.

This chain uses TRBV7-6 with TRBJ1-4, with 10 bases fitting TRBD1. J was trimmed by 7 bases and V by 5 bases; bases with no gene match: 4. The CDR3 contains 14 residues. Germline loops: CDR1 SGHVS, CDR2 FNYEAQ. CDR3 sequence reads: CASSRDRGGEKLFF. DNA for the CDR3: TGTGCCAGCAGCCGGGACAGGGGAGGTGAAAAACTGTTTTTT.

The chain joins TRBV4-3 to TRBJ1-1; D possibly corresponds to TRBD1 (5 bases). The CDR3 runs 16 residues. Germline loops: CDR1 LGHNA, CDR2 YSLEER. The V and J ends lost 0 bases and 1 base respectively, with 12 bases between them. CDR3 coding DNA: TGCGCCAGCAGCCAAGAGCGGGACGGATCGAACACTGAAGCTTTCTTT. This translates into CASSQERDGSNTEAFF.

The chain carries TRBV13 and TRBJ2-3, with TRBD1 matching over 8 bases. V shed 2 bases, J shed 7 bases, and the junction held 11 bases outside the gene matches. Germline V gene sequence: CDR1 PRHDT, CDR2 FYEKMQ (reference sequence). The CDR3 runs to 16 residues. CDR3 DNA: TGTGCCAGCAGCTTAAGGAAGGGACAGGTAACATATACGCAGTATTTT. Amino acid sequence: CASSLRKGQVTYTQYF.

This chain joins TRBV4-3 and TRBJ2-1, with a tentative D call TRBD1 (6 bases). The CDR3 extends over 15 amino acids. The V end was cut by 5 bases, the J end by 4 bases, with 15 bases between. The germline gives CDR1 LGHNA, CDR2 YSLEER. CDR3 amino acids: CASSSNRDKYNEQFF. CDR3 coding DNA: TGCGCCAGCAGCTCAAACCGGGACAAGTACAATGAGCAGTTCTTC.

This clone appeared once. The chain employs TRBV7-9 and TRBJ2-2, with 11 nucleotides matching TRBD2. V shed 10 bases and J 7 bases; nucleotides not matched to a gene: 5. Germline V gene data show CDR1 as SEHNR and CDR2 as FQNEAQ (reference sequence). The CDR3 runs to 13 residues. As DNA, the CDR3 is TGTGCCACTGCGGGGACTAGCGGCGGGGAGCTGTTTTTT. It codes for CATAGTSGGELFF.

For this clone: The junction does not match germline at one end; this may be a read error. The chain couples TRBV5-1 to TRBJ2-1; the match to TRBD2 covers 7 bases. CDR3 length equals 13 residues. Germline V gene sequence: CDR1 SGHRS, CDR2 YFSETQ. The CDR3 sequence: CASCLDEGGEQFF. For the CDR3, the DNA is TGCGCCAGCTGCTTGGATGAGGGAGGGGAGCAGTTCTTC. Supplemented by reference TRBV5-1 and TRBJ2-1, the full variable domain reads KAGVTQTPRYLIKTRGQQVTLSCSPISGHRSVSWYQQTPGQGLQFLFEYFSETQRNKGNFPGRFSGRQFSNSRSEMNVSTLELGDSALYLCASCLDEGGEQFFGPGTRLTVL.

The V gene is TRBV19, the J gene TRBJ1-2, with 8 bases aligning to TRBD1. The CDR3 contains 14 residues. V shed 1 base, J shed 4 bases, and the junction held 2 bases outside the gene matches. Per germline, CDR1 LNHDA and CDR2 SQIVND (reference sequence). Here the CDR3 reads CASSIAGTGYGYTF. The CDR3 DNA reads TGTGCCAGTAGTATAGCCGGGACAGGCTATGGCTACACCTTC.